A single sample gave rise to the 23 T cell receptor beta chains below, sequenced in a study of T cells in narcolepsy. Using immunoSEQ multiplex PCR, the repertoire was profiled, and TCRdb retains in-frame clones only, with some absent. The sample holds about 29,000 clones, about 89% seen once. The sample taken for sequencing was memory (CD45RA-) CD4+ T cells from blood. The source of these receptors is a human donor in good health.

V and J are TRBV7-2 and TRBJ2-1; D is possibly TRBD2 (6 bases). This CDR3 has 16 residues. V gave up 5 bases and J gave up 4 bases, with 18 bases separating them. Germline V gene lookup returns CDR1 SGHTA and CDR2 FQGNSA. Here the CDR3 reads CASSPRLGGNYNEQFF. The CDR3 coding sequence is TGTGCCAGCAGCCCTCGACTGGGCGGGAATTACAATGAGCAGTTCTTC.

The gene calls are TRBV6-5 and TRBJ2-5; D unclear. This CDR3 comprises 15 residues. Germline V gene sequence: CDR1 MNHEY, CDR2 SVGAGI. The germline V and J ends were trimmed by 6 bases and 5 bases, with 19 bases remaining between them. This CDR3 reads CASSRVGQAWETQYF. The CDR3 nucleotides read TGTGCCAGCAGCCGGGTCGGGCAGGCATGGGAGACCCAGTACTTC.

The chain has TRBV7-3 and TRBJ2-1; either TRBD1 or TRBD2 may fit D (5 bases each). Per germline, CDR1 SGHTA and CDR2 FQGTGA. The CDR3 runs to 17 residues. V shed 5 bases and J shed 5 bases, with 22 bases lying between them. This CDR3 is CASSPHSGTPTNNEQFF. The CDR3 DNA reads as TGTGCCAGCAGCCCTCACTCCGGGACCCCCACGAACAATGAGCAGTTCTTC.

The rearrangement links TRBV2 to TRBJ1-1; 7 bases match TRBD1. The CDR3 has 13 amino acids. V shed 6 bases, J shed 1 base, and the junction held 2 bases outside the gene matches. The germline CDR1 and CDR2 sequences are SNHLY and FYNNEI. CDR3 protein: CASSRDRNTEAFF. In nucleotides, the CDR3 is TGTGCCAGCAGCCGGGACAGGAACACTGAAGCTTTCTTT.

This chain joins TRBV11-3 and TRBJ2-3, with 8 nucleotides matching TRBD2. Germline CDR1 and CDR2: SGHNT and YENEEA. The CDR3 consists of 15 residues. V lost 4 bases and J lost 1; bases outside the gene matches: 4. The CDR3 region has the DNA TGTGCCAGCAGCTCTCCGGGACTAGGCACAGATACGCAGTATTTT. Translation gives CASSSPGLGTDTQYF.

As regards this clone: At the DNA level, this CDR3 is encoded by other sequences in the same sample as well. The V gene is TRBV11-2, the J gene TRBJ1-1; D not certain. Trimming took off 1 base at V and 6 bases at J, with 9 bases between the two ends. CDR1 and CDR2 (germline): SGHAT, FQNNGV. The CDR3 has 13 amino acids. CDR3 in amino acids: CASSLGGTAEAFF. CDR3 nucleotide sequence: TGTGCCAGCAGCTTAGGGGGAACCGCTGAAGCTTTCTTT.

This clone was seen once. This chain joins TRBV11-3 and TRBJ1-1, with a tentative D call TRBD1 (5 bases). V lost 5 bases to trimming and J lost 0 bases, with 10 bases between them. The CDR3 sequence is 14 residues long. Germline V gene lookup returns CDR1 SGHNT and CDR2 YENEEA. The chain's CDR3 is CASSPGAVNTEAFF. The DNA for the CDR3 is TGTGCCAGCAGCCCTGGGGCGGTGAACACTGAAGCTTTCTTT.

This clone was seen a few times. The chain is built from TRBV4-1 and TRBJ2-6; D not resolved. Germline lookup yields CDR1 MGHRA and CDR2 YSYEKL. This CDR3 has 15 amino acids. V gave up 1 base and J gave up 5 bases, with 9 bases separating them. The CDR3 sequence: CASSQVLARANVLTF. The CDR3 DNA reads as TGCGCCAGCAGCCAAGTCTTGGCCCGGGCCAACGTCCTGACTTTC.

V gene TRBV19 combines with J gene TRBJ1-5, with no clear D. The length of the CDR3 is 12 residues. V was shortened by 5 bases and J by 9 bases, with 11 bases between the two germline ends. Germline values: CDR1 LNHDA, CDR2 SQIVND (reference sequence). The CDR3 bases are TGTGCCAGTAGTGATAAAAACCGGCCCCAGCATTTT. Protein sequence: CASSDKNRPQHF.

This chain joins TRBV9 and TRBJ2-5; 7 nucleotides agree with TRBD2. V lost 0 bases, J lost 5 bases, and 13 bases stayed unmatched. The CDR3 is 17 amino acids. Germline assignment: CDR1 SGDLS and CDR2 YYNGEE. CDR3 loop: CASSVGVAGGGSETQYF. The CDR3 DNA follows: TGTGCCAGCAGCGTAGGAGTAGCGGGTGGAGGCTCGGAGACCCAGTACTTC.

The chain recombines TRBV6-1 with TRBJ2-5; D is perhaps TRBD2 (5 bases). The germline V gene encodes CDR1 MNHNS and CDR2 SASEGT. Trimming stripped 1 base from V and 9 bases from J, with 12 bases between. The CDR3 covers 13 residues. Here the CDR3 reads CASSEGRERAQYF. The CDR3 nucleotides read TGTGCCAGCAGTGAAGGCCGGGAAAGGGCCCAGTACTTC.

This chain connects TRBV6-1 to TRBJ2-2; D not certain. Germline V gene sequence: CDR1 MNHNS, CDR2 SASEGT. V lost 4 bases and J lost 5, with 8 bases in between. The CDR3 contains 13 residues. CDR3 residues: CASSVLPTGELFF. In nucleotides, the CDR3 is TGTGCCAGCAGTGTCCTCCCAACCGGGGAGCTGTTTTTT.

The V and J genes are TRBV4-1 and TRBJ1-2, with D perhaps TRBD1 (6 bases). The CDR3 spans 16 residues. Trimming stripped 0 bases from V and 8 bases from J, with 19 bases between. From germline, CDR1 is MGHRA and CDR2 YSYEKL. CDR3 bases: TGCGCCAGCAGCCAAGATAGGGGGAACAGGCTTAGGGGCTACACCTTC. Protein product: CASSQDRGNRLRGYTF.

The chain has TRBV2 and TRBJ1-2; 7 nucleotides match TRBD1. The J segment lost 0 bases and the V segment lost 7 bases, leaving 5 bases of the junction unmatched. Germline-derived CDR1 and CDR2 are SNHLY and FYNNEI. The CDR3 is 14 residues long. This CDR3 reads CASNQDRTNYGYTF. The CDR3 region has the DNA TGTGCCAGCAACCAGGACAGGACTAACTATGGCTACACCTTC.

The genes are TRBV7-8 and TRBJ2-7; D is unclear. This CDR3 spans 13 amino acids. Germline V gives CDR1 SGHVS, CDR2 FQNEAQ. V was pared by 7 bases and J by 3 bases, with 13 bases between. For the CDR3, the DNA is TGTGCCAGCAATCAGAGACATGACTACGAGCAGTACTTC. Translation: CASNQRHDYEQYF.

The rearrangement links TRBV15 to TRBJ1-2; D call uncertain. V was clipped by 3 bases and J by 1 base, with 12 bases between them. Germline CDR1 is LNHNV and CDR2 is YYDKDF (reference sequence). This CDR3 comprises 15 residues. CDR3 in DNA: TGTGCCACCAGCAGTCAAAGGAAACATAACTATGGCTACACCTTC. It translates to CATSSQRKHNYGYTF.

The chain combines TRBV6-1 with TRBJ2-1, with D maybe TRBD2 (5 bases). The CDR3 is 14 residues long. CDR1 MNHNS and CDR2 SASEGT come from the germline V gene. V shed 7 bases and J shed 9 bases, with 19 bases lying between them. CDR3 loop: CASIDPGEGREQFF. Written as DNA, the CDR3 is TGTGCCAGCATAGATCCCGGGGAAGGCCGTGAGCAGTTCTTC.

This clone has more than one count but fewer than ten. V gene TRBV5-1 combines with J gene TRBJ1-2; D not certain. Germline assignment: CDR1 SGHRS and CDR2 YFSETQ. CDR3 length: 13 amino acids. The V gene lost 3 bases and the J gene lost 5 bases, with 11 bases spanning the gap. The CDR3 bases are TGCGCCAGCAGCTCCCGGGAGGATTATGGCTACACCTTC. This translates into CASSSREDYGYTF.

The J gene is TRBJ2-2, the V gene TRBV14; 9 bases map to TRBD2. The length of the CDR3 is 18 residues. Germline-derived CDR1 and CDR2 are SGHDN and FVKESK. The junction had 11 bases not matched to a gene; V was cut back by 0 bases and J by 6 bases. The CDR3 here is CASSQDSLAGIYSGELFF. The CDR3 nucleotides read TGTGCCAGCAGCCAAGATAGTCTAGCGGGGATCTACTCCGGGGAGCTGTTTTTT.

V and J are TRBV11-2 and TRBJ2-5, with D perhaps matching TRBD2 (5 bases). The CDR3 totals 14 residues. V gave up 7 bases and J gave up 3 bases, with 15 bases separating them. The germline gives CDR1 SGHAT, CDR2 FQNNGV. The CDR3 loop reads CASTVSHGKETQYF. The CDR3, as DNA: TGTGCCAGCACCGTCTCCCACGGGAAAGAGACCCAGTACTTC.

This clone was found once. The chain links TRBV19 to TRBJ2-5; D may correspond to TRBD1 or TRBD2 (5 bases each). Germline loops: CDR1 LNHDA, CDR2 SQIVND (reference sequence). This CDR3 has 13 residues. V was clipped by 3 bases and J by 5 bases, with 10 bases between them. The DNA of the CDR3 is TGTGCCAGTAGTATTGGGACGCCTGAGACCCAGTACTTC. Protein sequence: CASSIGTPETQYF.

This clone was seen a few times. The chain is built from TRBV18 and TRBJ1-5; 7 bases match TRBD1. Germline V gene data show CDR1 as KGHSH and CDR2 as LQKENI. V dropped 3 bases and J dropped 7; count of bases not matched to a gene: 6. The CDR3 covers 14 residues. In DNA form, the CDR3 reads TGTGCCAGCTCACCCGAACAGGGGACCCAGCCCCAGCATTTT. Translated: CASSPEQGTQPQHF.

The rearrangement uses TRBV2 and TRBJ1-5, with 12 positions matching TRBD1. V was clipped by 7 bases and J by 11 bases; unmatched bases: 15. The germline gives CDR1 SNHLY, CDR2 FYNNEI. CDR3 length: 16 amino acids. The DNA of the CDR3 is TGTGCCAGCATGGACCGGGACAGGGGGCCCGGTTCGGCCCAGCATTTT. This codes for CASMDRDRGPGSAQHF.